This record concerns one T cell receptor (beta chain) sequence. Its cognate antigen is unknown. This table comes from immunoSEQ multiplex PCR, and its TCRdb copy is limited to in-frame clones, with some not included. Here the sample spans 70,000 or so clones, roughly 83% being singletons. This sample is part of a study of T cell responses to AZD1222 COVID-19 vaccine. General study results and limits: Spike was spanned by vaccine-associated CD4 TCRs, which were dominant at 160-218 and 743-854. With two AZD1222 doses given, Spike-specific TCR breadth and depth both rose.

The CDR3 contains 14 residues. J lost 0 bases, V lost 9 bases, and 5 bases had no gene match. Germline values: CDR1 KGHDR, CDR2 SFDVKD. The sample consisted of peripheral blood, taken 28 days after the second AZD1222 dose. V and J are TRBV24-1 and TRBJ1-1, with 8 bases lining up with TRBD1. This clonotype originated in an adult who received the AZD1222 COVID-19 vaccine. The CDR3 is CATPQGALNTEAFF. DNA of the CDR3: TGTGCCACCCCCCAGGGGGCATTGAACACTGAAGCTTTCTTT.